The 16 T cell receptor beta chains in this list originate from one sample, sequenced in a study of shared clonotypes between healthy human individuals. The repertoire was sequenced with immunoSEQ multiplex PCR; TCRdb's copy has only in-frame clones and lacks some. The repertoire has around 2,100,000 clones, about 95% of them found once; the top ten carry less than 1.5%. Naive CD8 cells, CD45RO-negative and positively selected for CCR7, excluded terminally differentiated effector memory CD45RA+ cells. The sequenced material came from naive CD8+ T cells sorted from blood. The source of these receptors is a man aged 18-30 years in good health.

The genes are TRBV28 and TRBJ2-6, with 10 nucleotides matching TRBD1. V trimming: 2 bases; J trimming: 0 bases; junction bases outside the gene matches: 4. From germline, CDR1 is MDHEN and CDR2 SYDVKM. The CDR3 is made up of 18 amino acids. The CDR3 DNA sequence: TGTGCCAGCAGTTTACGTTGGACAGGGGGCTCTGGGGCCAACGTCCTGACTTTC. Translation: CASSLRWTGGSGANVLTF.

The V gene is TRBV27, the J gene TRBJ2-3, with TRBD1 matching over 9 bases. Germline trimming cut 5 bases from V and 3 bases from J; bases unmatched to any gene: 6. CDR1 MNHEY and CDR2 SMNVEV come from the germline V gene (reference sequence). The CDR3 totals 15 residues. The CDR3, as DNA: TGTGCCAGCAGTAGACTGACAGGGGGGACAGATACGCAGTATTTT. It yields the protein CASSRLTGGTDTQYF.

Only one count was recorded for this clone. The gene calls are TRBV27 and TRBJ2-1; 8 positions match TRBD2. The length of the CDR3 is 17 residues. The germline gives CDR1 MNHEY, CDR2 SMNVEV (reference sequence). V gave up 1 base and J gave up 5 bases; unmatched junction bases: 10. CDR3 nucleotide sequence: TGTGCCAGCAGTTTATTGTCGGCGGGAGGTGGTAACAATGAGCAGTTCTTC. This codes for CASSLLSAGGGNNEQFF.

The chain uses TRBV15 and TRBJ2-1; TRBD1 matches at 8 bases. V lost 6 bases and J lost 12; bases outside the gene matches: 7. From germline, CDR1 is LNHNV and CDR2 YYDKDF (reference sequence). CDR3 length: 12 amino acids. The CDR3 DNA is TGTGCCACCAGTCTGACAGGGGACGGGCAGTTCTTC. Its protein is CATSLTGDGQFF. Variable domain in full (rest from reference TRBV15 and TRBJ2-1): DAMVIQNPRYQVTQFGKPVTLSCSQTLNHNVMYWYQQKSSQAPKLLFHYYDKDFNNEADTPDNFQSRRPNTSFCFLDIRSPGLGDTAMYLCATSLTGDGQFFGPGTRLTVL.

Worth noting for this clone: Other DNA sequences in the sample encode the same CDR3. The chain couples TRBV5-4 to TRBJ2-7; D is possibly TRBD2 (6 bases). Germline V lookup: CDR1 SGHNT, CDR2 YYREEE (reference sequence). The ends were cut back, 2 bases at V and 1 base at J, with 10 bases in the middle. The CDR3 length is 14 residues. Here the CDR3 DNA reads TGTGCCAGCAGCTTCGGGACTGGATCCTACGAGCAGTACTTC. This encodes CASSFGTGSYEQYF.

This chain connects TRBV27 to TRBJ2-7; D is undetermined. This CDR3 is built from 13 residues. Germline lookup yields CDR1 MNHEY and CDR2 SMNVEV (reference sequence). Trimming pared 5 bases from V and 2 bases from J, leaving 10 bases between. The DNA of the CDR3 is TGTGCCAGCAGTATGAGCAGTGCCTACGAGCAGTACTTC. It is translated as CASSMSSAYEQYF.

The chain uses TRBV6-6 and TRBJ2-7, with D unclear. The CDR3 runs 14 residues. The germline V gene encodes CDR1 MNHNY and CDR2 SVGAGI (reference sequence). V was cut by 5 bases and J by 3 bases, with 14 bases left in between. CDR3 sequence (DNA): TGTGCCAGCAGTCTCACATTGGTGGGCTACGAGCAGTACTTC. Translated, it gives CASSLTLVGYEQYF.

The chain couples TRBV5-4 to TRBJ2-1, with 8 positions matching TRBD1. The germline CDR1 and CDR2 sequences are SGHNT and YYREEE (reference sequence). V shed 4 bases and J 3 bases; nucleotides not matched to a gene: 6. The CDR3 length is 15 residues. The DNA of the CDR3 is TGTGCCAGCAGCCCGGACGGGACAGGCTACAATGAGCAGTTCTTC. It encodes CASSPDGTGYNEQFF.

The J gene is TRBJ2-1, the V gene TRBV7-8; TRBD2 is a possible D gene (5 bases). CDR1 is SGHVS, CDR2 FQNEAQ, per germline. V gave up 5 bases and J gave up 3 bases, with 8 bases separating them. CDR3 length: 13 amino acids. This CDR3 is CASSNSDYNEQFF. The CDR3 nucleotides read TGTGCCAGCAGCAATAGCGACTACAATGAGCAGTTCTTC.

The V call is TRBV27, the J call TRBJ1-4; D gene uncertain. V lost 8 bases and J 6 bases, leaving 10 bases between the germline ends. The V gene's germline CDR1 is MNHEY and CDR2 SMNVEV (reference sequence). The CDR3 runs to 12 residues. The CDR3 protein is CASGIGYEKLFF. The CDR3 region has the DNA TGTGCCAGCGGGATCGGATATGAAAAACTGTTTTTT.

The genes are TRBV6-5 and TRBJ2-7; perhaps TRBD2 as D (5 bases). The CDR3 spans 13 residues. Germline V CDR1 and CDR2: MNHEY, SVGAGI. Trimming took off 5 bases at V and 4 bases at J, with 12 bases between the two ends. The CDR3 sequence is CASSPMTGYEQYF. The CDR3, as DNA: TGTGCCAGCAGTCCCATGACGGGATACGAGCAGTACTTC.

With respect to this clone: Within the sample, other DNA sequences also encode this same CDR3. The chain employs TRBV27 and TRBJ2-7; D call uncertain. Germline loops: CDR1 MNHEY, CDR2 SMNVEV (reference sequence). The V and J ends lost 7 bases and 3 bases respectively, with 7 bases between them. This CDR3 is 11 amino acids long. CDR3 nucleotides: TGTGCCAGCACGTCAGGCTACGAGCAGTACTTC. Residues: CASTSGYEQYF.

The chain joins TRBV6-5 to TRBJ1-1; tentative D call: TRBD1 (5 bases). CDR1 is MNHEY, CDR2 SVGAGI, per germline. The CDR3 is 12 amino acids. Deletions cut 5 bases from V and 3 bases from J, with 7 bases between. The chain's CDR3 is CASSEGYTEAFF. CDR3 sequence (DNA): TGTGCCAGCAGTGAGGGGTACACTGAAGCTTTCTTT.

The V gene is TRBV4-1, the J gene TRBJ2-7; tentatively, D is TRBD1 (5 bases). Germline assignment: CDR1 MGHRA and CDR2 YSYEKL. CDR3 length equals 15 residues. V was pared by 0 bases and J by 3 bases, with 12 bases between. Here the CDR3 DNA reads TGCGCCAGCAGCCAAGACGGTTCAGGGTTCTACGAGCAGTACTTC. Translation gives CASSQDGSGFYEQYF.

Note on this clone: Within the sample, other DNA sequences also encode this same CDR3. The chain has TRBV7-9 and TRBJ2-5; no clear D gene. This CDR3 comprises 10 residues. V lost 6 bases to trimming and J lost 4 bases, with 3 bases between them. Germline V CDR1 and CDR2: SEHNR, FQNEAQ (reference sequence). CDR3 nucleotide sequence: TGTGCCAGCAGTGGAGAGACCCAGTACTTC. Translated, it gives CASSGETQYF.

The chain uses TRBV4-3 and TRBJ2-7, with 12 bases that match TRBD2. Trimming cost V 1 base and J 2 bases; bases outside gene matches: 9. This CDR3 is built from 18 residues. The germline V gene encodes CDR1 LGHNA and CDR2 YSLEER. CDR3 sequence reads: CASSQGLAGVSYAYEQYF. For the CDR3, the DNA is TGCGCCAGCAGCCAAGGACTAGCGGGAGTGAGTTATGCCTACGAGCAGTACTTC.